A single sample gave rise to the 16 T cell receptor beta chains below, sequenced in a study of T cell changes during pregnancy in multiple sclerosis. This table comes from immunoSEQ multiplex PCR, and its TCRdb copy is limited to in-frame clones, with some not included. The table has fewer than 90,000 clones, 90% to 95% seen once. The input for sequencing was peripheral blood, taken after pregnancy. The receptors stem from a female donor in good health, enrolled as a control in a pregnancy study.

The chain links TRBV25-1 to TRBJ1-1, with 12 nucleotides matching TRBD1. The CDR3 has 17 residues. V was clipped by 3 bases and J by 1 base; unmatched bases: 6. Germline V CDR1 and CDR2: MGHDK, SYGVNS. The CDR3 protein is CASSEGTGGAGNTEAFF. In DNA form, the CDR3 reads TGTGCCAGCAGTGAGGGGACAGGGGGCGCAGGGAACACTGAAGCTTTCTTT.

This chain connects TRBV10-1 to TRBJ2-5; 8 nucleotides match TRBD1. The CDR3 consists of 13 residues. The germline gives CDR1 WNHNN, CDR2 SYGVQD (reference sequence). The V and J ends lost 4 bases and 3 bases, in that order; junction bases with no gene match: 1. The CDR3 sequence is CASSGTGKETQYF. The CDR3 region has the DNA TGCGCCAGCAGTGGGACAGGGAAAGAGACCCAGTACTTC.

This clone was recorded only once. The chain links TRBV18 to TRBJ2-1; D gene unclear. The V end was cut by 1 base, the J end by 6 bases, with 7 bases between. Germline CDR1 is KGHSH and CDR2 is LQKENI. The CDR3 runs 13 residues. CDR3 nucleotides: TGTGCCAGCTCACCACGGTCCAGCAATGAGCAGTTCTTC. It yields the protein CASSPRSSNEQFF.

The sample holds a few counts of this clone. The rearrangement uses TRBV7-2 and TRBJ1-1; the D gene is possibly TRBD1 (5 bases). V dropped 7 bases and J dropped 3 bases, with 18 bases sitting between them. The germline gives CDR1 SGHTA, CDR2 FQGNSA. This CDR3 is built from 15 residues. This CDR3 is CASTRRGRVDTEAFF. The CDR3 region has the DNA TGTGCCAGCACCCGAAGGGGCAGGGTGGACACTGAAGCTTTCTTT.

The gene calls are TRBV5-4 and TRBJ2-3; the match to TRBD1 covers 7 bases. Looked up from germline, CDR1 is SGHNT and CDR2 is YYREEE (reference sequence). V was clipped by 4 bases and J by 1 base; unmatched bases: 6. CDR3 size: 15 residues. CDR3 in DNA: TGTGCCAGCAGCCGCCGGGACAGCGGCACAGATACGCAGTATTTT. Its translation is CASSRRDSGTDTQYF.

This clone has a single count. The chain carries TRBV2 and TRBJ2-1, with TRBD1 identical over 11 bases. The CDR3 covers 16 residues. Germline-derived CDR1 and CDR2 are SNHLY and FYNNEI. J gave up 3 bases and V 7 bases, and 8 bases lay outside the gene matches. The chain's CDR3 is CASTKRGTGGYNEQFF. CDR3 in DNA: TGTGCCAGCACCAAAAGGGGGACAGGGGGCTACAATGAGCAGTTCTTC.

The chain employs TRBV1 and TRBJ1-4; no check of the table's D call, TRBD1, against the DNA was made. TRBV1 is a recognized pseudogene. CDR3 length: 17 residues. CDR3 in DNA: TGCACCAGCAAGCGCCAATTCCTGGGACAGCTTAATGAAAAACTGTTTTTT. It yields the protein CTSKRQFLGQLNEKLFF.

The rearrangement links TRBV6-1 to TRBJ2-1; D may be TRBD1 (5 bases). Per germline, CDR1 MNHNS and CDR2 SASEGT. Trimming pared 1 base from V and 8 bases from J, leaving 18 bases between. This CDR3 spans 16 amino acids. DNA for the CDR3: TGTGCCAGCAGTGAAGGGTGGGGCCAAGGGATCCATGAGCAGTTCTTC. Protein sequence: CASSEGWGQGIHEQFF.

The genes are TRBV7-2 and TRBJ2-7; TRBD2 is a possible D gene (6 bases). Trimming took 0 bases from V and 0 from J, leaving 18 bases between them. In germline, CDR1 is SGHTA, CDR2 FQGNSA. CDR3 length: 18 residues. CDR3 amino acids: CASSLALGASASSYEQYF. The CDR3 DNA reads as TGTGCCAGCAGCTTAGCCCTAGGGGCTAGCGCAAGCTCCTACGAGCAGTACTTC.

The chain joins TRBV7-2 to TRBJ2-6; possible D gene TRBD2, 6 bases. Germline V gene data show CDR1 as SGHTA and CDR2 as FQGNSA. With 2 bases removed from V and 4 bases from J, the gap between germline ends came to 18 bases. The CDR3 sequence is 18 residues long. The CDR3 region has the DNA TGTGCCAGCAGCTTAAAGGCCGGAGGGCGAGGCGGGGCCAACGTCCTGACTTTC. This sequence encodes CASSLKAGGRGGANVLTF.

The chain employs TRBV7-8 and TRBJ2-5; TRBD2 agrees at 10 bases. Germline trimming cut 1 base from V and 3 bases from J; bases unmatched to any gene: 8. The germline gives CDR1 SGHVS, CDR2 FQNEAQ. The CDR3 sequence is 17 residues long. CDR3: CASSLGLAGEVEETQYF. The DNA for the CDR3 is TGTGCCAGCAGCTTAGGCCTAGCGGGGGAAGTAGAAGAGACCCAGTACTTC.

The CDR3 coding sequence is TGTGCCAGCAGCTTAGAACAGGGGAGTACTGAAGCTTTCTTT. This translates into CASSLEQGSTEAFF. The chain joins TRBV7-9 to TRBJ1-1; 7 bases match TRBD1. CDR3 length equals 14 residues. Germline-derived CDR1 and CDR2 are SEHNR and FQNEAQ (reference sequence). V lost 1 base, J lost 5 bases, and 4 bases stayed unmatched. Full variable domain (remainder filled in from reference TRBV7-9 and TRBJ1-1): DTGVSQNPRHKITKRGQNVTFRCDPISEHNRLYWYRQTLGQGPEFLTYFQNEAQLEKSRLLSDRFSAERPKGSFSTLEIQRTEQGDSAMYLCASSLEQGSTEAFFGQGTRLTVV.

This sequence joins TRBV7-8 and TRBJ1-1, with a possible D match to TRBD1 (6 bases). Per germline, CDR1 SGHVS and CDR2 FQNEAQ. The CDR3 extends over 13 amino acids. The V gene lost 7 bases and the J gene lost 10 bases, with 19 bases spanning the gap. CDR3 region: CASTRSNRGGAFF. The CDR3, as DNA: TGTGCCAGCACTAGAAGTAATAGGGGGGGAGCTTTCTTT. Full variable domain (rest looked up from reference TRBV7-8 and TRBJ1-1): GAGVSQSPRYKVAKRGQDVALRCDPISGHVSLFWYQQALGQGPEFLTYFQNEAQLDKSGLPSDRFFAERPEGSVSTLKIQRTQQEDSAVYLCASTRSNRGGAFFGQGTRLTVV.

The rearrangement uses TRBV11-3 and TRBJ2-7; TRBD2 might be the D (5 bases). CDR3 length: 17 residues. Between the trimmed V and J ends, which lost 6 bases and 1 base, there was a span of 22 bases. Germline CDR1 is SGHNT and CDR2 is YENEEA. DNA for the CDR3: TGTGCCAGCAGGTCACCAGCGGAGCGTGACCGATCCTACGAGCAGTACTTC. Protein: CASRSPAERDRSYEQYF.

The rearrangement joins TRBV6-1 to TRBJ1-2; TRBD1 matches 9 bases. Per the germline V gene, CDR1 is MNHNS and CDR2 is SASEGT. V was pared by 6 bases and J by 3 bases, with 8 bases of the junction left unmatched. This CDR3 spans 15 amino acids. This chain's CDR3 is CASSHTGGAYYGYTF. For the CDR3, the DNA is TGTGCCAGCAGCCACACAGGGGGCGCGTACTATGGCTACACCTTC.

This chain links TRBV5-4 with TRBJ2-3; a possible D gene is TRBD1 (6 bases). The CDR3 consists of 15 residues. Trimming removed 3 bases at V and 3 bases at J, with 14 bases between. Germline loops: CDR1 SGHNT, CDR2 YYREEE (reference sequence). The DNA of the CDR3 is TGTGCCAGCAGCTCCCCTAAACAGGGAACAGATACGCAGTATTTT. It yields the protein CASSSPKQGTDTQYF.